The 16 T cell receptor beta chains listed next were all sequenced from one sample in a study of cytomegalovirus exposure and HLA in healthy donors. The PCR ran on 60 Vbeta and 13 Jbeta primers. Clones were sequenced by immunoSEQ multiplex PCR, and TCRdb holds only the in-frame ones, with some missing. The data show 150,000 to 200,000 clones, roughly 85% seen once. Material: PBMCs. The receptors originated from a man in his forties or fifties in good health and CMV-seropositive.

This clone was seen a few times. CDR3 in amino acids: CASSPRQGRGEKLFF. CDR3 sequence (DNA): TGTGCCAGCAGTCCCCGACAGGGTAGGGGTGAAAAACTGTTTTTT. The gene calls are TRBV6-5 and TRBJ1-4; 7 bases line up with TRBD1. CDR3 size: 15 residues. After removal of 5 bases from V and 7 bases from J, the junction contained 10 bases not matched to a gene. The germline V gene encodes CDR1 MNHEY and CDR2 SVGAGI.

The rearrangement joins TRBV28 to TRBJ2-2; D is perhaps TRBD2 (5 bases). The ends were cut back, 5 bases at V and 3 bases at J, with 16 bases in the middle. Germline-derived CDR1 and CDR2 are MDHEN and SYDVKM. This CDR3 has 16 residues. CDR3 amino acids: CASSPRRPGYTGELFF. The CDR3, as DNA: TGTGCCAGCAGTCCGCGGAGGCCAGGTTACACCGGGGAGCTGTTTTTT.

The rearrangement links TRBV11-1 to TRBJ2-1; 7 bases agree with TRBD1. Germline CDR1 reads SGHAT; CDR2 reads FQDESV (reference sequence). The ends lost 5 bases at V and 0 bases at J; junction bases unmatched: 7. The CDR3 has 16 residues. In nucleotides, the CDR3 is TGTGCCAGCAGCGGACAGACAGGGAGCTCCTACAATGAGCAGTTCTTC. It encodes CASSGQTGSSYNEQFF.

The chain has TRBV5-1 and TRBJ1-1; D may be TRBD1 (5 bases). From germline, CDR1 is SGHRS and CDR2 YFSETQ. This CDR3 region has 14 residues. V dropped 2 bases and J dropped 1 base, with 9 bases sitting between them. As DNA, the CDR3 is TGCGCCAGCAGCTTAAGGACACAGAACACTGAAGCTTTCTTT. Amino acids: CASSLRTQNTEAFF.

The rearrangement joins TRBV21-1 to TRBJ1-4; TRBD1 was called by the table and not checked on the DNA. TRBV21-1 is a pseudogene. CDR3 length: 19 amino acids. The CDR3 DNA reads as TGTGCCAGTCGAATGGGCCCCCATGCACCAGGAAGCATAAATGAAAAACTGTTTTTT. Its protein product is CASRMGPHAPGSINEKLFF.

V is TRBV11-1 and J is TRBJ2-7; 7 bases agree with TRBD1. Germline CDR1 is SGHAT and CDR2 is FQDESV (reference sequence). V lost 1 base, J lost 4 bases, and 7 bases stayed unmatched. This CDR3 is built from 15 residues. The CDR3 here is CASSLDRGMFYEQYF. The CDR3 nucleotides are TGTGCCAGCAGCTTAGACAGGGGAATGTTTTACGAGCAGTACTTC.

The genes are TRBV9 and TRBJ1-5; D gene ambiguous. The CDR3 loop spans 15 amino acids. Germline V gives CDR1 SGDLS, CDR2 YYNGEE. Trimming took 0 bases from V and 3 from J, leaving 10 bases between them. CDR3 in amino acids: CASSVGLKPNQPQHF. For the CDR3, the DNA is TGTGCCAGCAGCGTAGGTCTCAAGCCCAATCAGCCCCAGCATTTT.

The chain couples TRBV30 to TRBJ1-2; maybe TRBD1 (6 bases). Germline values: CDR1 GTSNPN, CDR2 SVGIG (reference sequence). V was shortened by 0 bases and J by 4 bases, with 15 bases between the two germline ends. This CDR3 is built from 15 residues. CDR3 region: CAWSVGGARSYGYTF. The CDR3 DNA is TGTGCCTGGAGTGTAGGGGGGGCTAGATCCTATGGCTACACCTTC.

The gene calls are TRBV18 and TRBJ2-5; TRBD1 aligns across 7 bases. V was clipped by 6 bases and J by 3 bases; unmatched bases: 1. CDR3 size: 12 residues. Germline V CDR1 and CDR2: KGHSH, LQKENI. CDR3 nucleotides: TGTGCCAGCTCCGGGACAGAAGAGACCCAGTACTTC. Translation gives CASSGTEETQYF.

The chain uses TRBV19 and TRBJ1-2, with unresolved D. CDR3 length: 13 residues. Between the trimmed V and J ends, which lost 4 bases and 0 bases, there was a span of 6 bases. Germline V gene lookup returns CDR1 LNHDA and CDR2 SQIVND (reference sequence). CDR3 coding DNA: TGTGCCAGTAGTAACCGGGCTAACTATGGCTACACCTTC. Its protein is CASSNRANYGYTF. Based on the CDR3 plus reference TRBV19 and TRBJ1-2, the full variable domain is DGGITQSPKYLFRKEGQNVTLSCEQNLNHDAMYWYRQDPGQGLRLIYYSQIVNDFQKGDIAEGYSVSREKKESFPLTVTSAQKNPTAFYLCASSNRANYGYTFGSGTRLTVV.

This clone was counted between two and nine times. The rearrangement uses TRBV28 and TRBJ2-3; 8 nucleotides agree with TRBD2. Germline V gives CDR1 MDHEN, CDR2 SYDVKM. The V and J ends lost 5 bases and 3 bases, in that order; junction bases with no gene match: 4. CDR3 length: 14 amino acids. The CDR3 coding sequence is TGTGCCAGCAGTCCGCGGGGGGTAACAGATACGCAGTATTTT. Protein: CASSPRGVTDTQYF.

This clone turned up a few times. The rearrangement links TRBV9 to TRBJ1-2; 8 bases map to TRBD1. With V trimmed by 3 bases and J by 4 bases, 5 bases remained unmatched. Germline V gene data show CDR1 as SGDLS and CDR2 as YYNGEE. There are 14 residues in the CDR3. The CDR3 DNA follows: TGTGCCAGCAGCGAAATACAGGGGGGCTATGGCTACACCTTC. This gives the protein CASSEIQGGYGYTF. Variable domain in full (rest from reference TRBV9 and TRBJ1-2): DSGVTQTPKHLITATGQRVTLRCSPRSGDLSVYWYQQSLDQGLQFLIQYYNGEERAKGNILERFSAQQFPDLHSELNLSSLELGDSALYFCASSEIQGGYGYTFGSGTRLTVV.

The J gene is TRBJ1-6, the V gene TRBV28, with D perhaps matching TRBD1 (5 bases). V lost 3 bases to trimming and J lost 3 bases, with 12 bases between them. CDR1 MDHEN and CDR2 SYDVKM come from the germline V gene. This CDR3 comprises 16 residues. The CDR3 region has the DNA TGTGCCAGCAGTTTGGGGGGGTTAATCTATAATTCACCCCTCCACTTT. This gives the protein CASSLGGLIYNSPLHF.

This sequence joins TRBV2 and TRBJ1-1; TRBD1 might be the D (6 bases). V was cut by 6 bases and J by 1 base, with 15 bases left in between. The CDR3 consists of 15 residues. Germline V gene sequence: CDR1 SNHLY, CDR2 FYNNEI. Here the CDR3 DNA reads TGTGCCAGCAGGGGTGACAGGTCGGGGAACACTGAAGCTTTCTTT. As protein: CASRGDRSGNTEAFF. Full variable domain (outside the CDR3, taken from reference TRBV2 and TRBJ1-1): EPEVTQTPSHQVTQMGQEVILRCVPISNHLYFYWYRQILGQKVEFLVSFYNNEISEKSEIFDDQFSVERPDGSNFTLKIRSTKLEDSAMYFCASRGDRSGNTEAFFGQGTRLTVV.

This rearrangement joins TRBV7-3 to TRBJ2-3, with 7 bases aligning to TRBD2. The V gene's germline CDR1 is SGHTA and CDR2 FQGTGA. The CDR3 covers 15 residues. The trim removed 0 bases at V and 5 bases at J, leaving 5 bases unmatched. The CDR3 DNA reads TGTGCCAGCAGCTTAACAGGCGGGGGTGAAGATACGCAGTATTTT. The encoded protein is CASSLTGGGEDTQYF.

This chain joins TRBV18 and TRBJ2-3; 8 bases match TRBD2. Germline V CDR1 and CDR2: KGHSH, LQKENI. CDR3 length equals 19 residues. V was pared by 6 bases and J by 1 base, with 18 bases of the junction left unmatched. CDR3 in amino acids: CASSSGTSWSSTRTDTQYF. The DNA of the CDR3 is TGTGCCAGCTCCTCGGGGACTAGTTGGTCGTCCACCCGCACAGATACGCAGTATTTT. Full variable domain (missing parts from reference TRBV18 and TRBJ2-3): NAGVMQNPRHLVRRRGQEARLRCSPMKGHSHVYWYRQLPEEGLKFMVYLQKENIIDESGMPKERFSAEFPKEGPSILRIQQVVRGDSAAYFCASSSGTSWSSTRTDTQYFGPGTRLTVL.